The sequence of this T cell receptor beta chain was determined in a study of OX40 agonist ivuxolimab in advanced cancers. This clone was picked up one time. TCRdb's table, derived via immunoSEQ multiplex PCR, lists solely in-frame clones and lacks some. This table holds around 87,000 clones, approximately 94% found once. Trimming cost V 7 bases and J 1 base, with 11 bases left between them. This CDR3 is 13 amino acids long. CDR1 is SNHLY, CDR2 FYNNEI, per germline. The sample in question was CD4+ or CD8+ T cells sorted from blood, obtained in a trial of the OX40 agonist ivuxolimab. This rearrangement joins TRBV2 to TRBJ2-7; the D gene is possibly TRBD1 (5 bases). This TCR was sampled from an adult with an advanced solid tumor such as melanoma, head and neck, liver or kidney cancer. For the CDR3, the DNA is TGTGCCAGCATGGCGGACACGTCCTACGAGCAGTACTTC. It yields the protein CASMADTSYEQYF.